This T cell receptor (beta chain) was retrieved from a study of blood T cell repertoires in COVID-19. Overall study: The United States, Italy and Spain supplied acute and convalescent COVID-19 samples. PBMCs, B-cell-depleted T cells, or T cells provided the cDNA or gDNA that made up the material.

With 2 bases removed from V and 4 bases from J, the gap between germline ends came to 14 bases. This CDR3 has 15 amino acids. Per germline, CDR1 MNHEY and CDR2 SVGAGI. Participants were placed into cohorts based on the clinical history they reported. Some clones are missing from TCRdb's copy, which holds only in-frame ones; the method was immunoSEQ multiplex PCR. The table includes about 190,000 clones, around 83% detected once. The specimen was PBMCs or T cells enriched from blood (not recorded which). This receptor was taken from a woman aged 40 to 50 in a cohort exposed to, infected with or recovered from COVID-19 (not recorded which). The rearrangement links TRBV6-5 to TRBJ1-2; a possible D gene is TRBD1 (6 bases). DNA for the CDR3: TGTGCCAGCAGTTACCAACAGGGACTAAGCTATGGCTACACCTTC. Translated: CASSYQQGLSYGYTF.